The sequence of this TCR beta chain was determined in a study of T-cell reconstitution after alpha-beta-depleted transplantation in children. Overall study findings and caveats: Reports say that about two months after transplant, the alpha-beta T cells came out of several hundred graft clones that had expanded.

This clonotype was recorded at least ten times. Its antigen is as yet unknown. This CDR3 spans 14 amino acids. J was trimmed by 5 bases and V by 3 bases; bases with no gene match: 7. In germline, CDR1 is DFQATT, CDR2 SNEGSKA (reference sequence). Preparation of the TCRbeta library was carried out with unique molecular identifiers. TCRdb reprocessed the PCR reads with MiXCR, giving one entry per CDR3 protein. The data show over 150,000 distinct CDR3 sequences, about 6.6% seen once. The sample in question was PBMCs, obtained before TCRalphabeta/CD19-depleted stem cell transplant. The clonotype originates from a boy between 2 and 15 years old with acute lymphoblastic leukemia, due to receive a stem cell transplant. This chain connects TRBV20-1 to TRBJ2-5; TRBD2 aligns across 9 bases. Written as DNA, the CDR3 is TGCAGTGCTAGGATAGCGGGAGTCGAGGAGACCCAGTACTTC. The encoded protein is CSARIAGVEETQYF.